One sample yielded the 2 T cell receptor beta chains listed below, sequenced in a study of STAT3 mutations in large granular lymphocyte leukemia. Profiled with immunoSEQ multiplex PCR; TCRdb holds only in-frame clones, not every one. The repertoire holds roughly 3,300 clones, with more than 75% as singletons. Whole-study results and caveats: Every T-LGLL patient had at least one immunodominant TCRbeta clonotype.

These TCRs are of unknown antigen specificity. What was sequenced was peripheral blood mononuclear cells. The origin of the receptors is a man aged 35-49 years with T-cell large granular lymphocyte leukemia. Some clones in this sample may be carry-over from other donors' samples.

Here the CDR3 reads CASRPIVGSYEQYF. The CDR3 DNA reads TGTGCCAGTAGGCCAATAGTAGGGTCATACGAGCAGTACTTC. The chain joins TRBV19 to TRBJ2-7, with D uncertain. The length of the CDR3 is 14 residues. V lost 6 bases and J 4 bases, leaving 16 bases between the germline ends. Germline loops: CDR1 LNHDA, CDR2 SQIVND (reference sequence).

The J gene is TRBJ1-2, the V gene TRBV5-1; tentatively, D is TRBD1 (5 bases). CDR1 and CDR2 (germline): SGHRS, YFSETQ. CDR3 length: 16 residues. V gave up 6 bases and J gave up 2 bases, with 20 bases separating them. For the CDR3, the DNA is TGCGCCAGCAACATCGGAGGGTGGACATCCAACTATGGCTACACCTTC. It specifies CASNIGGWTSNYGYTF.